One TCR beta chain is described in this entry. Germline CDR1 is SNHLY and CDR2 is FYNNEI. The V gene lost 4 bases and the J gene lost 4 bases, with 16 bases spanning the gap. The CDR3 loop spans 16 amino acids. TCRdb keeps only in-frame clones here, not all; method: immunoSEQ multiplex PCR. Of 60,000 to 100,000 clones in the sample, about 87% were seen once. This sample was taken from a study of OX40 agonist ivuxolimab in advanced cancers. The sequence came from an adult with an advanced solid tumor such as melanoma, head and neck, liver or kidney cancer. The starting material was CD4+ or CD8+ T cells sorted from blood, obtained in a trial of the OX40 agonist ivuxolimab. The chain combines TRBV2 with TRBJ2-2; D call uncertain. In DNA, the CDR3 is TGTGCCAGCAGTGTTGTTTGGGTAGGGTCCACCGGGGAGCTGTTTTTT. This sequence encodes CASSVVWVGSTGELFF.